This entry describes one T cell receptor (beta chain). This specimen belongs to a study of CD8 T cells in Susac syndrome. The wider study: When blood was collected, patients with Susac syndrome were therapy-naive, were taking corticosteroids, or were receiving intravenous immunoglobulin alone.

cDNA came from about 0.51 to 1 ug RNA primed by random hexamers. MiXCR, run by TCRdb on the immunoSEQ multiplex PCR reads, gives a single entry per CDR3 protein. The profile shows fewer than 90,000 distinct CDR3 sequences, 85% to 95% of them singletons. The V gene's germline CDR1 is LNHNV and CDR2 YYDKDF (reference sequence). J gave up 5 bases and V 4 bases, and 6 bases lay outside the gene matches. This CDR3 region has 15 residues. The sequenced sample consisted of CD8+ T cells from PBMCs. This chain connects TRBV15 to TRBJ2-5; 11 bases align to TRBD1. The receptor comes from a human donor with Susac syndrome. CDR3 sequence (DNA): TGTGCCACCAGCACAAGGGACAGGGGGACGGAGACCCAGTACTTC. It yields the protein CATSTRDRGTETQYF.